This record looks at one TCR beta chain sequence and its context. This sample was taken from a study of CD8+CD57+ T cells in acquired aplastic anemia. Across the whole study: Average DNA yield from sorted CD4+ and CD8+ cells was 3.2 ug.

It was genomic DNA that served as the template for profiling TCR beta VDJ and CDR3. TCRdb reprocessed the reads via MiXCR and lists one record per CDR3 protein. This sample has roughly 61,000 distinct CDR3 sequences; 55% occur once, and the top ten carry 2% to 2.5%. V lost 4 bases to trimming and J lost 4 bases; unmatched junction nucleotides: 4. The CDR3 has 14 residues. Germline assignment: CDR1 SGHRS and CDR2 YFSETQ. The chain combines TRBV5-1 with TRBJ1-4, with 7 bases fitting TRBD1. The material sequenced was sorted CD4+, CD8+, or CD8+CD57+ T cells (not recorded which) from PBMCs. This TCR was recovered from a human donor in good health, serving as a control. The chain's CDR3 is CASSLGTVNEKLFF. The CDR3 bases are TGCGCCAGCAGCCTCGGGACAGTTAATGAAAAACTGTTTTTT.